This paragraph reports one TCR beta chain. Trimming took 4 bases from V and 2 from J, leaving 2 bases between them. This CDR3 region has 11 residues. Germline loops: CDR1 SNHLY, CDR2 FYNNEI. This sample is part of a study of OX40 agonist ivuxolimab in advanced cancers. Overall study: Each patient was given ivuxolimab into a vein every 2 weeks, at 0.01 to 10 mg/kg.

Sequencing used immunoSEQ multiplex PCR; TCRdb keeps in-frame clones, though not all of them. The profile covers 78,000 or so clones, with roughly 81% appearing a single time and roughly 15% taken by the ten largest. The input for sequencing was CD4+ or CD8+ T cells sorted from blood, taken in a trial of the OX40 agonist ivuxolimab. The chain recombines TRBV2 with TRBJ2-5; D unclear. The sequence was collected from an adult with an advanced solid tumor such as melanoma, head and neck, liver or kidney cancer. This chain's CDR3 is CASSVQETQYF. The CDR3 nucleotides are TGTGCCAGCAGTGTTCAAGAGACCCAGTACTTC.